This is a list of T cell receptor beta chains from one sample in a study of T cell repertoires in cytomegalovirus infection. The antigens of these receptors remain unknown. In TCRdb, the reads were re-called with MiXCR into one record per CDR3 protein. The data hold fewer than 650,000 distinct CDR3 sequences, with 35% to 50% observed a single time. Sequenced material: cultured PBMCs, taken from culture after CMV antigen stimulation. The receptor set was obtained from a human donor in good health (CMV status not recorded). Some clones in this sample may be carry-over from other donors' samples. The CDR3 runs from the conserved cysteine through the conserved F or W. The D gene is left open where the match is weak. Size values are once, few and many counts, or a class for expanded clones, and some rows have none.

size	J	D	V	CDR3	DNA
many	TRBJ2-3	NA	TRBV7-2	CASSQDYTDTQYF	TGTGCCAGCAGCCAGGACTACACAGATACGCAGTATTTT
many	TRBJ2-3	NA	TRBV7-2	CASSLAGPADTQYF	TGTGCCAGCAGCTTAGCGGGGCCAGCAGATACGCAGTATTTT
NA	TRBJ1-2	NA	TRBV5-4	CASSLATGARGYTF	TGTGCCAGCAGCTTGGCCACGGGGGCAAGGGGCTACACCTTC
once	TRBJ1-2	NA	TRBV5-4	CASSLEQPWGGYTF	TGTGCCAGCAGCTTGGAACAACCCTGGGGTGGCTACACCTTC
few	TRBJ2-7	TRBD1	TRBV12-5	CASAERGQGIYEQYF	TGTGCTAGTGCCGAGAGGGGACAGGGGATTTACGAGCAGTACTTC
few	TRBJ1-1	NA	TRBV6-2/TRBV6-3	CASRHPALNTEAFF	TGTGCCAGCAGACACCCCGCCCTCAACACTGAAGCTTTCTTT
NA	TRBJ2-7	NA	TRBV7-6	CASSPGDEQYF	TGTGCCAGCAGCCCCGGTGACGAGCAGTACTTC
NA	TRBJ2-3	TRBD2	TRBV7-2	CASSPWTSGGRDTRYF	TGTGCCAGCAGCCCTTGGACTAGCGGGGGGCGGGATACGCGGTATTTT
NA	TRBJ2-5	TRBD1	TRBV6-2/TRBV6-3	CASSSNRGETQYF	TGTGCCAGCAGTTCAAACAGGGGGGAGACCCAGTACTTC
NA	TRBJ2-3	TRBD2	TRBV7-6	CASSSPFSGRAVSPPTDTQYF	TGTGCCAGCAGCTCCCCTTTTAGCGGGAGGGCCGTCAGCCCCCCCACAGATACGCAGTATTTT
few	TRBJ2-2	NA	TRBV5-1	CASTGAEGTGELFF	TGCGCCAGCACAGGGGCTGAAGGCACCGGGGAGCTGTTTTTT
NA	TRBJ1-3	NA	TRBV12-3/TRBV12-4	CASSYSPGTEYF	TGTGCCAGCAGTTACTCCCCCGGGACCGAATATTTT
few	TRBJ2-3	NA	TRBV18	CASSNRLSVGTDTQYF	TGTGCCAGCTCAAATAGGCTTTCCGTCGGTACAGATACGCAGTATTTT